This TCR beta chain was identified during a study of blood T cell repertoires in COVID-19. Study at large: From T cells, B-cell-depleted T cells, or PBMCs came the material, which was cDNA or gDNA.

This CDR3 spans 14 amino acids. V lost 3 bases to trimming and J lost 2 bases, with 7 bases between them. Germline CDR1 and CDR2: LGHDT and YNNKEL (reference sequence). The data were produced by immunoSEQ multiplex PCR, yet TCRdb's version contains in-frame clones alone and is incomplete. The data hold 150,000 to 200,000 clones, with roughly four fifths observed a single time. The sample was peripheral blood. This TCR derives from a man in his 70s who had recovered from COVID-19. The chain carries TRBV3-1 (or the pseudogene TRBV3-2) and TRBJ2-2, with D possibly being TRBD2 (6 bases). The CDR3: CASSQGLNTGELFF. CDR3 nucleotide sequence: TGTGCCAGCAGCCAGGGACTTAACACCGGGGAGCTGTTTTTT.